The rows below give T cell receptor beta chains drawn from one sample of a study of cytomegalovirus exposure and HLA in healthy donors. Data came from immunoSEQ multiplex PCR; TCRdb stores just in-frame clones and leaves some out. Among tens of thousands of clones listed, 85% to 90% were seen once. Sequenced: PBMCs. The receptors here all came from a female donor in good health and CMV-seronegative. Both conserved end residues are part of each CDR3. Fields, in order: V gene, D gene, CDR3 protein. A D gene is named only where the DNA matches it firmly.

V gene: TRBV13
D gene: TRBD2
CDR3 protein: CASTGAGTSRQGEQFF

V gene: TRBV9
D gene: TRBD2
CDR3 protein: CASSVLGGNNEQFF

V gene: TRBV28
D gene: TRBD2
CDR3 protein: CATSYSGTSYEQYF

V gene: TRBV5-1
D gene: NA
CDR3 protein: CASSLSVPVSDEQYF

V gene: TRBV15
D gene: TRBD2
CDR3 protein: CATSRDRTSGDTQYF

V gene: TRBV27
D gene: NA
CDR3 protein: CASSLSAGLYTEAFF

V gene: TRBV7-9
D gene: NA
CDR3 protein: CASSSRVGGLTEAFF

V gene: TRBV5-1
D gene: TRBD2
CDR3 protein: CASSFGTSGRAGRPYEQYF

V gene: TRBV11-2
D gene: NA
CDR3 protein: CASSFSGLAESVYEQFF

V gene: TRBV19
D gene: NA
CDR3 protein: CASSRGGSRDTQYF

V gene: TRBV4-3
D gene: TRBD2
CDR3 protein: CASSQGWEGYNEQFF

V gene: TRBV9
D gene: TRBD2
CDR3 protein: CASSVDGAGTRGNEQFF

V gene: TRBV7-2
D gene: TRBD1
CDR3 protein: CASSRISTAGGRRNEQYF

V gene: TRBV18
D gene: NA
CDR3 protein: CASSPGGNQPQHF

V gene: TRBV13
D gene: TRBD1
CDR3 protein: CASSQTGFGNTEAFF

V gene: TRBV19
D gene: NA
CDR3 protein: CASSIEGVVNYQPQHF

V gene: TRBV5-1
D gene: TRBD2
CDR3 protein: CASSLASGGGETQYF

V gene: TRBV27
D gene: NA
CDR3 protein: CASGDGQGIHGYTF

V gene: TRBV6-5
D gene: TRBD1
CDR3 protein: CASKRGQHQETQYF

V gene: TRBV9
D gene: TRBD1
CDR3 protein: CASSGWDRSGDEKLFF

V gene: TRBV5-4
D gene: TRBD2
CDR3 protein: CASSLAPSGMVYEQYF

V gene: TRBV7-9
D gene: NA
CDR3 protein: CASSLTVTEAFF

V gene: TRBV7-3
D gene: NA
CDR3 protein: CASSLNGLRGETEAFF

V gene: TRBV9
D gene: NA
CDR3 protein: CASSVGREQFF

V gene: TRBV19
D gene: TRBD2
CDR3 protein: CASSPEREVSRTDTQYF

V gene: TRBV7-3
D gene: TRBD1
CDR3 protein: CASSLDRRSGNTIYF

V gene: TRBV5-6
D gene: NA
CDR3 protein: CASSWSGSKGEQYF

V gene: TRBV7-2
D gene: NA
CDR3 protein: CASSLNGMGRANTEAFF

V gene: TRBV7-8
D gene: NA
CDR3 protein: CASSLGTTYEQYF

V gene: TRBV19
D gene: TRBD1
CDR3 protein: CASSIGQGWRNEKLFF

V gene: TRBV7-9
D gene: NA
CDR3 protein: CASSGPGNTIYF

V gene: TRBV18
D gene: NA
CDR3 protein: CASSPISPFSSLRSSTDTQYF

V gene: TRBV13
D gene: TRBD2
CDR3 protein: CASSLGRLAGGFENEQYF

V gene: TRBV14
D gene: NA
CDR3 protein: CASSQQVLETQYF

V gene: TRBV10-2
D gene: TRBD1
CDR3 protein: CASSDTGGGEKLFF

V gene: TRBV13
D gene: TRBD2
CDR3 protein: CASSFTGGTSGGDREQFF

V gene: TRBV11-2
D gene: NA
CDR3 protein: CASGTGSTTNEKLFF

V gene: TRBV6-4
D gene: TRBD2
CDR3 protein: CASSELAGSSYEQYF

V gene: TRBV19
D gene: NA
CDR3 protein: CASSIGVQIYEQYF

V gene: TRBV19
D gene: TRBD2
CDR3 protein: CASSISSSGSVQETQYF

V gene: TRBV6-1
D gene: TRBD2
CDR3 protein: CASKGLAGDYEQYF

V gene: TRBV6-6
D gene: NA
CDR3 protein: CASSPHVSGRDNEQFF

V gene: TRBV5-1
D gene: TRBD2
CDR3 protein: CASSLSRTSGTGELFF

V gene: TRBV2
D gene: TRBD1
CDR3 protein: CASSVDRGPGQPQHF

V gene: TRBV7-9
D gene: NA
CDR3 protein: CASSVSADTQYF

V gene: TRBV5-1
D gene: NA
CDR3 protein: CASSLVGSGLQTQYF

V gene: TRBV5-1
D gene: NA
CDR3 protein: CASRESGGDQPQHF

V gene: TRBV28
D gene: TRBD2
CDR3 protein: CASSFLAGTSTDTQYF

V gene: TRBV7-9
D gene: NA
CDR3 protein: CASSSGLLNTEAFF

V gene: TRBV7-8
D gene: NA
CDR3 protein: CASSRPGSPREQFF

V gene: TRBV6-1
D gene: NA
CDR3 protein: CASSESGQGNQPQHF

V gene: TRBV6-1
D gene: NA
CDR3 protein: CASSATNGYEQYF

V gene: TRBV27
D gene: TRBD1
CDR3 protein: CASSLHGGGGRLANYGYTF

V gene: TRBV7-9
D gene: NA
CDR3 protein: CASSTYSNQPQHF

V gene: TRBV18
D gene: NA
CDR3 protein: CASSQAGTDTQYF

V gene: TRBV9
D gene: NA
CDR3 protein: CASSAAGNTDTQYF

V gene: TRBV6-4
D gene: TRBD2
CDR3 protein: CASSRTSGSSDTQYF

V gene: TRBV2
D gene: TRBD2
CDR3 protein: CASNRLAGTDTQYF

V gene: TRBV7-2
D gene: TRBD1
CDR3 protein: CASSADRQETQYF

V gene: TRBV5-1
D gene: NA
CDR3 protein: CASSSKAAQPNEQFF